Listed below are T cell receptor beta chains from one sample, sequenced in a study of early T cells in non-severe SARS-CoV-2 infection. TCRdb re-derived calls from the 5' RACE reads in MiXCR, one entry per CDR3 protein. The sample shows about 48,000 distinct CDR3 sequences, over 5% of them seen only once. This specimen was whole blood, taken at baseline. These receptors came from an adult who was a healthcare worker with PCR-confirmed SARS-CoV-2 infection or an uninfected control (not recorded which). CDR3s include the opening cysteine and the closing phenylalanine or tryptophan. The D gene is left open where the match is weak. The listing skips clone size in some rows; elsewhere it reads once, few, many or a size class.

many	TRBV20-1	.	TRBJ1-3	CSARALVPGNTIYF	TGCAGTGCTAGAGCCCTAGTCCCCGGAAACACCATATATTTT
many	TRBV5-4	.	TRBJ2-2	CASSFTGELFF	TGTGCCAGCAGCTTTACCGGGGAGCTGTTTTTT
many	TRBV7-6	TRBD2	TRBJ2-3	CASSLEAAGGTDTQYF	TGTGCCAGCAGCTTAGAGGCAGCGGGAGGAACAGATACGCAGTATTTT
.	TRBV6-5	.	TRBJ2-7	CASSPAQRSYEQYF	TGTGCCAGCAGCCCCGCCCAACGTTCCTACGAGCAGTACTTC
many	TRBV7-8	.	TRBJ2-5	CASSLKYQETQYF	TGTGCCAGCAGCTTAAAGTACCAAGAGACCCAGTACTTC
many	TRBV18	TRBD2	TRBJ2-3	CASSPLGLAGGSTDTQYF	TGTGCCAGCTCACCCCTCGGACTAGCGGGAGGAAGCACAGATACGCAGTATTTT
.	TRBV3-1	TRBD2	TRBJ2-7	CASSQASGHEQYF	TGTGCCAGCAGCCAAGCTAGCGGGCACGAGCAGTACTTC
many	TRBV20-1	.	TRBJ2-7	CSARALGAYEQYF	TGCAGTGCTAGAGCTCTTGGGGCCTACGAGCAGTACTTC
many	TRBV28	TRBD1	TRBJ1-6	CASSGTGTGASPLHF	TGTGCCAGCAGTGGAACCGGGACAGGGGCATCACCCCTCCACTTT
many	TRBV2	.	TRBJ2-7	CASSSLGSYEQYF	TGTGCCAGCTCCTCTCTCGGCTCCTACGAGCAGTACTTC
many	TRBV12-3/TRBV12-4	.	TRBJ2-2	CASSFTRSTGELFF	TGTGCCAGCAGTTTTACCAGGAGCACCGGGGAGCTGTTTTTT
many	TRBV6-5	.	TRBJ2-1	CASSSLWGGGNEQFF	TGTGCCAGCAGTTCCCTTTGGGGAGGGGGGAATGAGCAGTTCTTC
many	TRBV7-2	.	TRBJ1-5	CASSVNRDQPQHF	TGTGCCAGCAGCGTAAACAGGGATCAGCCCCAGCATTTT
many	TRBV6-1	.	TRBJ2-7	CASSEAEGETYEQYF	TGTGCCAGCAGTGAAGCGGAGGGGGAGACCTACGAGCAGTACTTC
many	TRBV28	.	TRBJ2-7	CASRTRASLYEQYF	TGTGCCAGCAGAACCCGGGCCAGCCTCTACGAGCAGTACTTC
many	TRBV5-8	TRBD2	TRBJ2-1	CASSLTSGTVEQFF	TGTGCCAGCAGCTTGACTAGCGGGACGGTTGAGCAGTTCTTC
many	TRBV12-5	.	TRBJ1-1	CASGLGDYNTEAFF	TGTGCTAGTGGTTTGGGGGATTATAACACTGAAGCTTTCTTT
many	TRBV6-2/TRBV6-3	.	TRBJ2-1	CASSYRDRHNEQFF	TGTGCCAGCAGTTACCGCGACAGGCACAATGAGCAGTTCTTC
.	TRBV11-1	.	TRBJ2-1	CASSLQRSYNEQFF	TGTGCCAGCAGCTTACAACGATCCTACAATGAGCAGTTCTTC
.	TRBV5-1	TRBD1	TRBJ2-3	CASSSTGASTDTQYF	TGCGCCAGCAGCTCGACAGGGGCTAGCACAGATACGCAGTATTTT
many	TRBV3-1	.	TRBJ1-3	CASSQVGTTGNTIYF	TGTGCCAGCAGCCAGGTAGGGACGACTGGAAACACCATATATTTT
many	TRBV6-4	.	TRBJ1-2	CASSGKDSDGYTF	TGTGCCAGCAGCGGCAAAGATTCCGATGGCTACACCTTC
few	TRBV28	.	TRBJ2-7	CASSAYPRDFSYEQYF	TGTGCCAGCAGTGCCTACCCCCGAGATTTCTCCTACGAGCAGTACTTC
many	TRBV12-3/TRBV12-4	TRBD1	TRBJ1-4	CASSLQGADEKLFF	TGTGCCAGCAGTTTACAGGGGGCTGATGAAAAACTGTTTTTT
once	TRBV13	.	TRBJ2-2	CASSFQAGELFF	TGTGCCAGCAGCTTTCAAGCCGGGGAGCTGTTTTTT
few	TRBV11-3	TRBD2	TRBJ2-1	CASSLRGSLNEQFF	TGTGCCAGCAGCTTACGCGGGAGCCTAAATGAGCAGTTCTTC
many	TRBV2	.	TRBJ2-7	CASEGLDEQYF	TGTGCCAGCGAAGGCTTGGACGAGCAGTACTTC
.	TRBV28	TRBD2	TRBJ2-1	CASSLSAGVYNEQFF	TGTGCCAGCAGTTTATCCGCGGGAGTCTACAATGAGCAGTTCTTC
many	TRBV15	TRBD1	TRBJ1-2	CATGQGGLYGYTF	TGTGCCACCGGACAGGGGGGACTTTATGGCTACACCTTC
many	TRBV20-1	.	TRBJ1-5	CSAPLPNEGDHQPQHF	TGCAGTGCTCCCCTCCCTAATGAGGGGGATCATCAGCCCCAGCATTTT
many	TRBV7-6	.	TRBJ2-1	CASSSLPGLNNEQFF	TGTGCCAGCAGCTCACTGCCGGGACTCAACAATGAGCAGTTCTTC
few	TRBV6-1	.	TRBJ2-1	CASSEGQGIGEQFF	TGTGCCAGCAGTGAAGGTCAGGGGATTGGTGAGCAGTTCTTC
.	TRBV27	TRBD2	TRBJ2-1	CASSTLGLAGVNEQFF	TGTGCCAGCAGTACCCTGGGGCTAGCGGGAGTCAATGAGCAGTTCTTC
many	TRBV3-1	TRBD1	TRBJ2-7	CASSQDSTGGSSEQYF	TGTGCCAGCAGCCAAGATTCTACAGGGGGGTCCTCGGAGCAGTACTTC
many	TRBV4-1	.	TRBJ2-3	CASSQDLGDTQYF	TGCGCCAGCAGCCAAGATCTGGGGGATACGCAGTATTTT
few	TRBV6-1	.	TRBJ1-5	CASMFSQPQHF	TGTGCCAGCATGTTCAGTCAGCCCCAGCATTTT
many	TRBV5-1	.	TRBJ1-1	CASSLDFSMNTEAFF	TGCGCCAGCAGCTTGGATTTCAGTATGAACACTGAAGCTTTCTTT
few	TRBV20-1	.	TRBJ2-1	CSARDLKSAEQFF	TGCAGTGCTAGAGATCTTAAGAGCGCGGAGCAGTTCTTC
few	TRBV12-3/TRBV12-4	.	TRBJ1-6	CASRLGAGSYNSPLHF	TGTGCCAGCAGGTTGGGGGCGGGGAGCTATAATTCACCCCTCCACTTT
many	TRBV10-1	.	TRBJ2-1	CASSESSGKNEQFF	TGCGCCAGCAGTGAGTCCTCTGGAAAGAATGAGCAGTTCTTC
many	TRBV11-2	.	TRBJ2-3	CASSLMDTQYF	TGTGCCAGCAGCTTAATGGATACGCAGTATTTT
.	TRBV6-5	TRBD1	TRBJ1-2	CASSWDRYGYTF	TGTGCCAGCAGCTGGGACAGATATGGCTACACCTTC
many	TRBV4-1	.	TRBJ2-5	CASSQRGASAEETQYF	TGCGCCAGCAGCCAACGGGGGGCTAGCGCAGAAGAGACCCAGTACTTC
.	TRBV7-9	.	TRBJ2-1	CASNPTGFDEQFF	TGTGCCAGCAACCCTACAGGGTTCGATGAGCAGTTCTTC
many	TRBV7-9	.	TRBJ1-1	CASSQVGSRNAEAFF	TGTGCCAGCAGCCAAGTAGGTTCCCGAAACGCTGAAGCTTTCTTT
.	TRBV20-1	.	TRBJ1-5	CSASNLYSNQPQHF	TGCAGTGCTAGTAATCTATATAGCAATCAGCCCCAGCATTTT
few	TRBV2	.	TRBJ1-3	CASSEIAGLFAGNTIYF	TGTGCCAGCAGTGAAATCGCAGGGTTGTTTGCTGGAAACACCATATATTTT
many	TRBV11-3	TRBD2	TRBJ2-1	CASSLAGSGSHNEQFF	TGTGCCAGCAGCTTGGCTGGAAGCGGGAGCCACAATGAGCAGTTCTTC
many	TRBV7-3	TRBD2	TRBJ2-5	CASSSGTSGTQETQYF	TGTGCCAGCAGTTCCGGGACTAGCGGAACCCAAGAGACCCAGTACTTC
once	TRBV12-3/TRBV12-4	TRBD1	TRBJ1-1	CASRRQGSGTEAFF	TGTGCCAGCAGGAGACAGGGGTCTGGGACTGAAGCTTTCTTT
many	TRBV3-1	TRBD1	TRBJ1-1	CASSPRTGPPEAFF	TGTGCCAGCAGTCCCCGGACAGGGCCCCCTGAAGCTTTCTTT
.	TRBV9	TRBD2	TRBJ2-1	CASSVGTSGSHEQFF	TGTGCCAGCAGCGTCGGTACTAGCGGGAGTCATGAGCAGTTCTTC
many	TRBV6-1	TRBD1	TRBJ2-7	CASRSTGGLLYEQYF	TGTGCCAGCAGATCGACAGGGGGTCTCCTCTACGAGCAGTACTTC
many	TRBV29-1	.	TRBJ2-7	CSAATGRAHEQYF	TGCAGCGCTGCGACAGGTAGGGCCCACGAGCAGTACTTC